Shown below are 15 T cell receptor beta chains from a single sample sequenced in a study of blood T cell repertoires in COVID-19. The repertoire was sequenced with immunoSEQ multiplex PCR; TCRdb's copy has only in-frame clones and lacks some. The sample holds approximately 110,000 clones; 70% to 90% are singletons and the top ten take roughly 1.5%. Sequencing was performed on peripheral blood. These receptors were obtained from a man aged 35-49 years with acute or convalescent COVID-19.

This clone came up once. CDR3 bases: TGTGCCAGCAGCTTAGCGCTAGCTGAGGGCTACGAGCAGTACTTC. Its protein is CASSLALAEGYEQYF. V gene TRBV7-9 combines with J gene TRBJ2-7, with D tentatively TRBD2 (5 bases). Germline CDR1 SEHNR, CDR2 FQNEAQ (reference sequence). Trimming cost V 0 bases and J 3 bases, with 12 bases left between them. There are 15 residues in the CDR3.

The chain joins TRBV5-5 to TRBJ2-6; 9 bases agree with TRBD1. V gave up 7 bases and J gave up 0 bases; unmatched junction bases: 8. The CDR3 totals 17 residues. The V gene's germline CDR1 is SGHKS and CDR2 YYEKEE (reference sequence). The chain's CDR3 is CASRAAQGASGANVLTF. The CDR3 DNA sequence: TGTGCCAGCCGGGCGGCACAGGGGGCCTCTGGGGCCAACGTCCTGACTTTC.

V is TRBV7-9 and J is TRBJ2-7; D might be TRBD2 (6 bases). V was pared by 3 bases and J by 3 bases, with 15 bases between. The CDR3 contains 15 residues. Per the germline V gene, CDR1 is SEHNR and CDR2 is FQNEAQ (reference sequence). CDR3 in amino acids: CASSFWNAEGYEQYF. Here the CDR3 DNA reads TGTGCCAGCAGCTTTTGGAACGCGGAGGGCTACGAGCAGTACTTC.

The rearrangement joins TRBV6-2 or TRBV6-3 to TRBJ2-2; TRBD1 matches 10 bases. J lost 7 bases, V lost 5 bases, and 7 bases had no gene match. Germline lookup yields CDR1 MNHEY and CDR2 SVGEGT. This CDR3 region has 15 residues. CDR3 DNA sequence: TGTGCCAGCAGTGAGCGACAGGGGGCCGGCGGGGAGCTGTTTTTT. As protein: CASSERQGAGGELFF.

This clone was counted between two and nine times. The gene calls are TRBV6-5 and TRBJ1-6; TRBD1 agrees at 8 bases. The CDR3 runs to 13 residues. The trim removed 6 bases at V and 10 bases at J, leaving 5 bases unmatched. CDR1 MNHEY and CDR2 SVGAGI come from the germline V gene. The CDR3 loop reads CASSGTGVSPLHF. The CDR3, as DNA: TGTGCCAGCAGCGGGACAGGAGTCTCACCCCTCCACTTT.

CDR3 region: CASSPDNSNQPQHF. The CDR3 DNA is TGTGCCAGCAGCCCGGACAACAGCAATCAGCCCCAGCATTTT. The chain is built from TRBV2 and TRBJ1-5, with a tentative D call TRBD1 (5 bases). Germline V CDR1 and CDR2: SNHLY, FYNNEI. The CDR3 contains 14 residues. V lost 6 bases and J lost 1, with 10 bases in between.

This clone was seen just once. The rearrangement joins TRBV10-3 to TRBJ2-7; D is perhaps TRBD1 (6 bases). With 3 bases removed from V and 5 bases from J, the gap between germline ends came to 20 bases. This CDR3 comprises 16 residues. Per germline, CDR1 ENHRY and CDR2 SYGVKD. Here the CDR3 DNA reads TGTGCCATCAGTGATTATAACAGCGAGGGGGAACACGAGCAGTACTTC. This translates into CAISDYNSEGEHEQYF.

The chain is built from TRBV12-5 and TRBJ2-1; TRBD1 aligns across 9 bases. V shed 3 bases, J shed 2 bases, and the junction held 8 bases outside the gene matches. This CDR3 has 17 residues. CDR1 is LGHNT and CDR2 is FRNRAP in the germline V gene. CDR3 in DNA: TGTGCTAGTGGTTTCGTCGGGACAGGGTGGCCCTACAATGAGCAGTTCTTC. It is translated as CASGFVGTGWPYNEQFF.

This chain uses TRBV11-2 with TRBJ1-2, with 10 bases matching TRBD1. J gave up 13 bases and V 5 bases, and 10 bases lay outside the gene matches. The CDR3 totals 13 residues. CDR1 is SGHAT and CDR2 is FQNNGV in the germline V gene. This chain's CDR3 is CASSRDRGSKGTF. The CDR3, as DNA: TGTGCCAGCAGCCGGGACAGGGGAAGTAAAGGCACCTTC.

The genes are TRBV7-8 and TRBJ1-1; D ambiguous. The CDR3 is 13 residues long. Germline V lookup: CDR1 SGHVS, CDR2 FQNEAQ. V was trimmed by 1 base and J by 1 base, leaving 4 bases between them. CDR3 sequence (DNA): TGTGCCAGCAGCTTAGGCAGGAACACTGAAGCTTTCTTT. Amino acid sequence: CASSLGRNTEAFF.

The CDR3 sequence is CASSLTATLEAFF. CDR3 DNA sequence: TGCGCCAGCAGCTTGACAGCTACACTGGAAGCTTTCTTT. The rearrangement uses TRBV5-1 and TRBJ1-1, with D uncertain. Trimming cost V 1 base and J 8 bases, with 12 bases left between them. CDR1 is SGHRS, CDR2 YFSETQ, per germline. The CDR3 is 13 residues long.

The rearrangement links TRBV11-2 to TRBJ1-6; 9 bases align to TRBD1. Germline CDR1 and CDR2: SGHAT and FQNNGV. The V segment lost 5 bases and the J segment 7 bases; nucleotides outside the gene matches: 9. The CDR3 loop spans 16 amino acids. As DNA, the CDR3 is TGTGCCAGCAGCGGGGGGACAGGGTCAGGGAATTCACCCCTCCACTTT. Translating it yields CASSGGTGSGNSPLHF.

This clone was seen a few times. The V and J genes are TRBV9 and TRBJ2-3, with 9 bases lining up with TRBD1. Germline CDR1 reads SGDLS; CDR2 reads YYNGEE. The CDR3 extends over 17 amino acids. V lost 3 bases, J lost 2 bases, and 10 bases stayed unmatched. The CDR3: CASSASAGTGYTDTQYF. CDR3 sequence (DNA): TGTGCCAGCAGCGCAAGCGCCGGGACAGGGTACACAGATACGCAGTATTTT.

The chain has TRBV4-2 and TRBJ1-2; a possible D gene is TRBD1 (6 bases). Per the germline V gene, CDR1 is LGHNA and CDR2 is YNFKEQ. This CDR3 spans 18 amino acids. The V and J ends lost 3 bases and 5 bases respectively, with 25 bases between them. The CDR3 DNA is TGTGCCAGCAGCCAGGTTCAATTAGGGGGGGCGGTGGGGTATGGCTACACCTTC. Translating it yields CASSQVQLGGAVGYGYTF.

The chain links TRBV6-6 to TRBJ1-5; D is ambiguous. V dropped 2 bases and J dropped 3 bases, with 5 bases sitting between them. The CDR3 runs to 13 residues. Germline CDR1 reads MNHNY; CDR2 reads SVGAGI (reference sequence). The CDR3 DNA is TGTGCCAGCAGTTACCTAGACAATCAGCCCCAGCATTTT. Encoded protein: CASSYLDNQPQHF.